The sequence of this TCR beta chain was determined in a study of shared clonotypes between healthy human individuals. Germline-derived CDR1 and CDR2 are SGHRS and YFSETQ. J lost 3 bases, V lost 0 bases, and 4 bases had no gene match. The CDR3 has 16 amino acids. Profiling relied on immunoSEQ multiplex PCR, and the TCRdb table lists in-frame clones only, not all of them. This sample has millions of clones, with around 94% found just once. The specimen was naive CD4+ T cells sorted from blood. Subset specified: CD45RA+ positively selected. The source of this sequence is a man aged 18 to 29 in good health. This chain links TRBV5-1 with TRBJ2-2; 8 nucleotides agree with TRBD2. CDR3 nucleotide sequence: TGCGCCAGCAGCTTGGAGGGGACTAGTGACACCGGGGAGCTGTTTTTT. Its protein product is CASSLEGTSDTGELFF.